One and the same sample provided the 18 T cell receptor beta chains below, sequenced in a study of blood T cell repertoires in COVID-19. Some clones are missing from TCRdb's copy, which holds only in-frame ones; the method was immunoSEQ multiplex PCR. The data show about 78,000 clones, approximately 86% seen once. Source material: peripheral blood. The receptors derive from a man in his fifties or sixties with active or convalescent COVID-19.

This chain joins TRBV6-5 and TRBJ1-4, with a weak D call TRBD1 (6 bases). Trimming took 2 bases from V and 8 from J, leaving 12 bases between them. This CDR3 has 14 residues. Germline CDR1 and CDR2: MNHEY and SVGAGI. CDR3 loop: CASSYRAGEEKLFF. The CDR3 DNA follows: TGTGCCAGCAGTTACAGGGCAGGGGAGGAAAAACTGTTTTTT.

The chain has TRBV5-4 and TRBJ2-1; 7 bases agree with TRBD1. J was trimmed by 3 bases and V by 0 bases; bases with no gene match: 6. Germline V gene lookup returns CDR1 SGHNT and CDR2 YYREEE (reference sequence). The CDR3 spans 16 residues. The CDR3, as DNA: TGTGCCAGCAGCTTGGCCGGGGCAGGGGGCTACAATGAGCAGTTCTTC. Translating it yields CASSLAGAGGYNEQFF. The full variable domain, its missing parts supplied by reference TRBV5-4 and TRBJ2-1, is ETGVTQSPTHLIKTRGQQVTLRCSSQSGHNTVSWYQQALGQGPQFIFQYYREEENGRGNFPPRFSGLQFPNYSSELNVNALELDDSALYLCASSLAGAGGYNEQFFGPGTRLTVL.

J is TRBJ1-3 and V is TRBV5-6, with D perhaps TRBD1 (5 bases). The CDR3 is 16 amino acids. Germline values: CDR1 SGHDT, CDR2 YYEEEE. V was cut by 6 bases and J by 1 base, with 17 bases left in between. CDR3 DNA sequence: TGTGCCAGCAACCAATTCACAGGAAAGTCTGGAAACACCATATATTTT. Residues: CASNQFTGKSGNTIYF.

This CDR3 reads CASSTPGQGGHGYTF. The CDR3 nucleotides read TGTGCCAGCAGCACCCCGGGACAGGGAGGCCATGGCTACACCTTC. The rearrangement uses TRBV28 and TRBJ1-2, with TRBD1 identical over 9 bases. The CDR3 has 15 residues. The V gene's germline CDR1 is MDHEN and CDR2 SYDVKM. With 6 bases clipped from V and 6 bases from J, the junction kept 11 bases outside the gene matches.

A single count supports this clone. V gene TRBV6-5 combines with J gene TRBJ2-7, with 9 bases matching TRBD1. Germline V gives CDR1 MNHEY, CDR2 SVGAGI. The CDR3 totals 15 residues. V shed 5 bases, J shed 1 base, and the junction held 6 bases outside the gene matches. The CDR3 region is CASSHTGGASYEQYF. DNA for the CDR3: TGTGCCAGCAGTCACACAGGGGGCGCATCCTACGAGCAGTACTTC.

The chain recombines TRBV6-5 with TRBJ2-1, with 9 positions matching TRBD2. The CDR3 runs 12 residues. V trimming: 7 bases; J trimming: 8 bases; junction bases outside the gene matches: 3. Germline lookup yields CDR1 MNHEY and CDR2 SVGAGI. The CDR3 is CASTRGGHEQFF. The CDR3 nucleotides read TGTGCCAGCACGCGGGGGGGACATGAGCAGTTCTTC.

This clone has a handful of counts. The V gene is TRBV2, the J gene TRBJ2-5, with 13 bases matching TRBD2. The CDR3 covers 15 residues. Trimming at V came to 6 bases and at J to 5 bases, leaving 6 bases not matched to a gene. The germline CDR1 and CDR2 sequences are SNHLY and FYNNEI. The CDR3 nucleotides are TGTGCCAGCAGGCTACTAGCGGGGGGGCTCGAGACCCAGTACTTC. This translates into CASRLLAGGLETQYF.

For the CDR3, the DNA is TGCGCCAGCAGCTCCTCGGGGGGGATGGAGACCCAGTACTTC. It specifies CASSSSGGMETQYF. V is TRBV5-1 and J is TRBJ2-5, with 8 positions matching TRBD2. The V gene's germline CDR1 is SGHRS and CDR2 YFSETQ. This CDR3 is 14 amino acids long. V lost 3 bases, J lost 5 bases, and 6 bases stayed unmatched.

CDR3 coding DNA: TGTGCCAGCAGCTTTCTCGAGACAGCAAAAGAGACCCAGTACTTC. Translation gives CASSFLETAKETQYF. J is TRBJ2-5 and V is TRBV5-4, with D possibly being TRBD1 (5 bases). Germline V gene sequence: CDR1 SGHNT, CDR2 YYREEE (reference sequence). The V gene lost 2 bases and the J gene lost 3 bases, with 14 bases spanning the gap. The CDR3 totals 15 residues.

This clone has only a few counts. This sequence joins TRBV6-4 and TRBJ2-3, with TRBD1 matching 8 bases. This CDR3 spans 13 amino acids. V trimming: 6 bases; J trimming: 5 bases; junction bases outside the gene matches: 4. Germline CDR1 reads MRHNA; CDR2 reads SNTAGT. This CDR3 is CASSQGAKDTQYF. For the CDR3, the DNA is TGTGCCAGCAGCCAGGGGGCGAAAGATACGCAGTATTTT.

V is TRBV4-1 and J is TRBJ1-1, with a tentative D call TRBD1 (5 bases). The V and J ends lost 3 bases and 0 bases respectively, with 11 bases between them. CDR3 length: 15 residues. Germline CDR1 reads MGHRA; CDR2 reads YSYEKL. The CDR3 sequence: CASSHQTVMNTEAFF. The DNA for the CDR3 is TGCGCCAGCAGCCACCAGACAGTGATGAACACTGAAGCTTTCTTT.

The chain links TRBV18 to TRBJ2-7, with TRBD2 identical over 9 bases. Germline values: CDR1 KGHSH, CDR2 LQKENI. J was trimmed by 3 bases and V by 2 bases; bases with no gene match: 5. The CDR3 has 15 residues. The CDR3 protein is CASSPGAGGLYEQYF. DNA of the CDR3: TGTGCCAGCTCACCAGGAGCGGGGGGCCTCTACGAGCAGTACTTC. Full variable domain (outside the CDR3, taken from reference TRBV18 and TRBJ2-7): NAGVMQNPRHLVRRRGQEARLRCSPMKGHSHVYWYRQLPEEGLKFMVYLQKENIIDESGMPKERFSAEFPKEGPSILRIQQVVRGDSAAYFCASSPGAGGLYEQYFGPGTRLTVT.

The genes are TRBV9 and TRBJ2-3; D perhaps matches TRBD2 (6 bases). CDR3 length: 15 amino acids. CDR1 is SGDLS, CDR2 YYNGEE, per germline. V lost 6 bases, J lost 2 bases, and 16 bases lay in between. The CDR3 spells CASKRAGSSTDTQYF. In DNA form, the CDR3 reads TGTGCCAGCAAACGGGCGGGGTCATCCACAGATACGCAGTATTTT. The whole variable domain, filled in from reference TRBV9 and TRBJ2-3, reads DSGVTQTPKHLITATGQRVTLRCSPRSGDLSVYWYQQSLDQGLQFLIQYYNGEERAKGNILERFSAQQFPDLHSELNLSSLELGDSALYFCASKRAGSSTDTQYFGPGTRLTVL.

J is TRBJ1-6 and V is TRBV19, with 9 bases that match TRBD1. CDR1 and CDR2 (germline): LNHDA, SQIVND (reference sequence). The CDR3 spans 14 residues. Germline trimming cut 6 bases from V and 7 bases from J; bases unmatched to any gene: 4. The CDR3 sequence is CASSRQGGNSPLHF. The CDR3 DNA follows: TGTGCCAGTAGCCGACAGGGGGGGAATTCACCCCTCCACTTT.

This clone has a handful of counts. The V and J genes are TRBV2 and TRBJ1-2; 10 bases match TRBD1. The V gene end was trimmed by 2 bases and the J gene end by 2 bases; junction bases not matched to a gene: 2. Germline V gives CDR1 SNHLY, CDR2 FYNNEI. The CDR3 sequence is 15 residues long. The CDR3 nucleotides read TGTGCCAGCAGTGAAATGGGACAGGGGAACTATGGCTACACCTTC. It translates to CASSEMGQGNYGYTF.

The chain couples TRBV11-2 to TRBJ2-3; 8 positions agree with TRBD1. Unmatched junction bases numbered 5, after V lost 5 bases and J lost 7 bases. The CDR3 consists of 13 residues. Germline CDR1 SGHAT, CDR2 FQNNGV. The CDR3 bases are TGTGCCAGCAGCCTTCGGACAGGGAATACGCAGTATTTT. Its translation: CASSLRTGNTQYF.

This rearrangement joins TRBV7-9 to TRBJ2-2, with TRBD1 matching over 8 bases. V lost 6 bases, J lost 0 bases, and 3 bases stayed unmatched. The germline CDR1 and CDR2 sequences are SEHNR and FQNEAQ (reference sequence). The CDR3 runs 15 residues. The CDR3 coding sequence is TGTGCCAGCAGAGCACAGGGGGCGAACACCGGGGAGCTGTTTTTT. Translating gives CASRAQGANTGELFF.

The DNA for the CDR3 is TGTGCCAGTAGTACAACAGGGGATGGGGCCAACGTCCTGACTTTC. The encoded protein is CASSTTGDGANVLTF. The chain has TRBV19 and TRBJ2-6, with 7 nucleotides matching TRBD1. Germline V gene sequence: CDR1 LNHDA, CDR2 SQIVND (reference sequence). The CDR3 has 15 residues. V shed 4 bases and J 3 bases; nucleotides not matched to a gene: 3.